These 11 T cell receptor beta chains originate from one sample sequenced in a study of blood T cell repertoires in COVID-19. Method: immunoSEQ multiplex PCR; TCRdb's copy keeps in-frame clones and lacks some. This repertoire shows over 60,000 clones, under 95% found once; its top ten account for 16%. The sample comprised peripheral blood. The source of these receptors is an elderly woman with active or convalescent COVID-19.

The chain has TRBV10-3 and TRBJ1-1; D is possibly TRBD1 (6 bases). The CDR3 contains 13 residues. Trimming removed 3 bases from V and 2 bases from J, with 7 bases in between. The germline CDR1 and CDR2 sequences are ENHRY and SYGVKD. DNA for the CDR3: TGTGCCATCAGTGACAGGGGAAACACTGAAGCTTTCTTT. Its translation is CAISDRGNTEAFF.

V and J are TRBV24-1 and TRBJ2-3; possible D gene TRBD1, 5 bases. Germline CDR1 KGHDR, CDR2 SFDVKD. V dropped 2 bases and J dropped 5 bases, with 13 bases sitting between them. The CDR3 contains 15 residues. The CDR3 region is CATSDYQGRGDTQYF. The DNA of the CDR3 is TGTGCCACCAGTGATTACCAGGGTAGAGGAGATACGCAGTATTTT.

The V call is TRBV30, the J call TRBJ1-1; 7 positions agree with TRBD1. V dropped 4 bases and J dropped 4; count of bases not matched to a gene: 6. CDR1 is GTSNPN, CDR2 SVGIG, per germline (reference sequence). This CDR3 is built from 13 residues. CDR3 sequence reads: CAWTYSGGTEAFF. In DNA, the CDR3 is TGTGCCTGGACCTATTCAGGGGGCACTGAAGCTTTCTTT. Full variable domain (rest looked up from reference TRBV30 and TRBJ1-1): SQTIHQWPATLVQPVGSPLSLECTVEGTSNPNLYWYRQAAGRGLQLLFYSVGIGQISSEVPQNLSASRPQDRQFILSSKKLLLSDSGFYLCAWTYSGGTEAFFGQGTRLTVV.

The CDR3 protein is CASSLDGGAGNTIYF. The CDR3 DNA reads TGCGCCAGCAGCTTGGACGGGGGAGCTGGAAACACCATATATTTT. The rearrangement joins TRBV5-1 to TRBJ1-3; D is possibly TRBD1 (5 bases). V lost 0 bases, J lost 2 bases, and 9 bases lay in between. The CDR3 is made up of 15 amino acids. From germline, CDR1 is SGHRS and CDR2 YFSETQ.

Here the CDR3 reads CASSYQAGSYEQYF. The CDR3 DNA reads TGTGCCAGCAGTTACCAAGCGGGGTCTTACGAGCAGTACTTC. The J gene is TRBJ2-7, the V gene TRBV6-5; 7 nucleotides match TRBD2. CDR1 is MNHEY, CDR2 SVGAGI, per germline. The CDR3 consists of 14 residues. V was clipped by 2 bases and J by 4 bases; unmatched bases: 5.

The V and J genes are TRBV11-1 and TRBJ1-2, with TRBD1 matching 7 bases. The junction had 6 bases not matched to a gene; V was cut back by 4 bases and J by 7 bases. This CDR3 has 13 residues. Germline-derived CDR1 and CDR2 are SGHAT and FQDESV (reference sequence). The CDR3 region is CASSYRQGGGYTF. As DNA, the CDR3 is TGTGCCAGCAGCTACCGACAGGGAGGTGGCTACACCTTC.

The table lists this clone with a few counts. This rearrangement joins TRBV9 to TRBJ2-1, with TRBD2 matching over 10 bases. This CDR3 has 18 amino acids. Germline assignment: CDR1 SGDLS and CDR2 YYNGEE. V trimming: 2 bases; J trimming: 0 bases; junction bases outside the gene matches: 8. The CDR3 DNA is TGTGCCAGCAGCGTTGAGCGGGGGGGACGAAGCTCCTACAATGAGCAGTTCTTC. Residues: CASSVERGGRSSYNEQFF.

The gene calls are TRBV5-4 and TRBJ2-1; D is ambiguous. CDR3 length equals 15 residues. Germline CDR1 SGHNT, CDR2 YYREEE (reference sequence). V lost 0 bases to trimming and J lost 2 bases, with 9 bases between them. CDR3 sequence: CASSLALGAYNEQFF. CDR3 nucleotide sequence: TGTGCCAGCAGCTTGGCCCTCGGAGCCTACAATGAGCAGTTCTTC.

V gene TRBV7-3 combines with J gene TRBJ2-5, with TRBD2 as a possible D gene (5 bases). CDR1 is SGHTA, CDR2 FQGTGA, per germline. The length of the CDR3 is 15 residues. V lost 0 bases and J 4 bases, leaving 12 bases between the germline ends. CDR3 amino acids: CASSLTADSRETQYF. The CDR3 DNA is TGTGCCAGCAGCTTAACGGCGGACTCCCGAGAGACCCAGTACTTC.

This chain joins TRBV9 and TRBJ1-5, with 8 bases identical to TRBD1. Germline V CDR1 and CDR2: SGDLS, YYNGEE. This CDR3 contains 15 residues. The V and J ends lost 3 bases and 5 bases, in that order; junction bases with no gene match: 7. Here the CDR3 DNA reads TGTGCCAGCAGCGCCGGGACAGGCCCCGATCAGCCCCAGCATTTT. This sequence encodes CASSAGTGPDQPQHF.

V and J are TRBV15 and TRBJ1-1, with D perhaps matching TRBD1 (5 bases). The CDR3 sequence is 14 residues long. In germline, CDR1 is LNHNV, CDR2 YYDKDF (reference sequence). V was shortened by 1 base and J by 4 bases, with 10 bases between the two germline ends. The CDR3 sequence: CATSRGGGGTEAFF. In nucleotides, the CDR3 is TGTGCCACCAGCAGAGGCGGGGGAGGCACTGAAGCTTTCTTT.